Here is one T cell receptor (beta chain) with its context. Its cognate antigen is unknown. Method: immunoSEQ multiplex PCR; TCRdb's copy keeps in-frame clones and lacks some. The sample has about 1 million clones; about 80% are singletons. Those who donated, Caucasian adults without exception, all lived in Nashville, Tennessee. The authors divided CD4+ cells into CD45RA+ naive and CD45RA-negative memory subsets. The sample is drawn from a study of shared clonotypes between healthy human individuals. Study at large: A couple of women and three men aged 18 to 49 served as donors. Study-wide results and caveats: A small donor pool kept down the genetic and exposure-history diversity that was represented.

The V gene end was trimmed by 3 bases and the J gene end by 7 bases; junction bases not matched to a gene: 3. The CDR3 loop spans 13 amino acids. The germline V gene has CDR1 SGDLS and CDR2 YYNGEE. This clonotype originated in a man younger than 30 in good health. The source material was memory CD4+ T cells sorted from blood. Noted subset: CD45RA-negative fraction. This chain connects TRBV9 to TRBJ1-2, with TRBD1 identical over 10 bases. The CDR3 is CASSGQGASGYTF. Here the CDR3 DNA reads TGTGCCAGCAGCGGACAGGGGGCGAGTGGCTACACCTTC. Looking up the rest from reference TRBV9 and TRBJ1-2 gives the full variable domain: DSGVTQTPKHLITATGQRVTLRCSPRSGDLSVYWYQQSLDQGLQFLIQYYNGEERAKGNILERFSAQQFPDLHSELNLSSLELGDSALYFCASSGQGASGYTFGSGTRLTVV.